The rows below give T cell receptor beta chains drawn from one sample of a study of control samples from healthy donors and cancer patients. TCRdb's copy holds only in-frame clones and misses some; the assay was immunoSEQ multiplex PCR. Counted here are 130,000 to 150,000 clones, approximately 90% occurring once; the ten biggest clones make up about 9%. The sequenced sample was blood. Every receptor here comes from a young woman in good health. Each CDR3 is given without its conserved first and last residue. Each record gives: J gene, V gene, CDR3 protein.

>TRBJ1-2|TRBV30
AWTGTGYGYT
>TRBJ2-7|TRBV6-1
ASSEAWDSLYEQY
>TRBJ1-6|TRBV3-1/TRBV3-2
ASSQASRGHYNSPLH
>TRBJ1-3|TRBV9
ASSPDRGLGNTIY
>TRBJ2-1|TRBV9
ASSVVSSYNEQF
>TRBJ2-1|TRBV6-5
ASKQGSYNEQF
>TRBJ2-7|TRBV2
ASSRPPEYEQY
>TRBJ1-1|TRBV27
ASSLRGTLNTEAF
>TRBJ2-1|TRBV7-2
ASSSWERGGNEQF
>TRBJ1-6|TRBV6-1
ASSEIRGNSPLH
>TRBJ1-2|TRBV19
ASSNPRRGYT
>TRBJ2-2|TRBV9
ASSDPDFTGELF
>TRBJ2-7|TRBV7-2
ASSVRDRLEQY
>TRBJ1-4|TRBV19
ASSIGSTPNEKLF
>TRBJ1-5|TRBV13
ASSLKSQPQH
>TRBJ2-7|TRBV18
ASSQGGLAGGASYEQY
>TRBJ1-6|TRBV18
ASSPNGSTGSPLH
>TRBJ2-3|TRBV19
ASSIGAGTDTQY
>TRBJ2-1|TRBV5-1
ASSSLFRDRGNEQF
>TRBJ2-7|TRBV30
AWSVSVTYEQY
>TRBJ2-7|TRBV3-1/TRBV3-2
ASQADVSYEQY
>TRBJ1-4|TRBV5-8
ASSSYRGANEKLF
>TRBJ1-6|TRBV11-2
ASSLGGTTYNSPLH
>TRBJ1-5|TRBV5-6
ASSPGTGDYNQPQH
>TRBJ1-1|TRBV6-4
ASSFRTDTEAF
>TRBJ2-7|TRBV11-2
ASSLSIYEQY
>TRBJ2-7|TRBV19
ASGDAREQY
>TRBJ1-5|TRBV9
ASSVGPSNQPQH
>TRBJ2-7|TRBV18
ASSPGLAGGSIEQY
>TRBJ1-6|TRBV5-6
ASHAGGPSSPLH
>TRBJ1-2|TRBV7-9
ASSLEGVRGRGYT
>TRBJ2-7|TRBV14
ASSGGYEQY
>TRBJ1-4|TRBV9
ASSVGGDDEKLF
>TRBJ2-7|TRBV7-8
ASNMGTYEQY
>TRBJ1-1|TRBV5-1
ASSFERVNTEAF